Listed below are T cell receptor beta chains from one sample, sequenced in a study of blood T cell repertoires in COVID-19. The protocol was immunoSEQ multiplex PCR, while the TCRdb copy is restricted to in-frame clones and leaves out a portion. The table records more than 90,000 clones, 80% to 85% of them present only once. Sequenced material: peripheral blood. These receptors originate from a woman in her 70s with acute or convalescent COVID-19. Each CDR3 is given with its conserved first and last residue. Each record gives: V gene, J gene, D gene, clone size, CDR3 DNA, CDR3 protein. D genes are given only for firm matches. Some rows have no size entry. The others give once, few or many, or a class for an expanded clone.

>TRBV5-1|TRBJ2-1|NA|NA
TGCGCCAGCAGCTGGACTTTCTACAATGAGCAGTTCTTC
CASSWTFYNEQFF
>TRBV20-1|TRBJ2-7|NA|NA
TGCAGTGCTAGTAAGTCGGGAGAAGACTACGAGCAGTACTTC
CSASKSGEDYEQYF
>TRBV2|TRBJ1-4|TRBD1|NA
TGTGCCAGCAGAACCGGGACAGGGGGCGGGAATGAAAAACTGTTTTTT
CASRTGTGGGNEKLFF
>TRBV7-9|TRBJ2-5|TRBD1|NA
TGTGCCAGCAGCTTAGCGGGGACAGGGCCCCAAGAGACCCAGTACTTC
CASSLAGTGPQETQYF
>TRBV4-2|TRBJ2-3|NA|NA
TGTGCCAGCAGCTCTAGCCCAACCGGTGATACGCAGTATTTT
CASSSSPTGDTQYF
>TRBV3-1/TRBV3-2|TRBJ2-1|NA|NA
TGTGCCAGCAGCCGAGGACTGGAGAGAGATGAGCAGTTCTTC
CASSRGLERDEQFF
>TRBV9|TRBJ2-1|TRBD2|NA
TGTGCCAGCAGCCCCAGACTAGCGGATTACAATGAGCAGTTCTTC
CASSPRLADYNEQFF
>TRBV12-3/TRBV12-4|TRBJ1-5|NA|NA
TGTGCCAGCACCCTAGGGTCCTTGGGACTCCAGCATTTT
CASTLGSLGLQHF
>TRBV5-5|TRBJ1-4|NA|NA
TGTGCCAGCAGCTTGGGGAGTAAGGCAGGGACTGCAACTAATGAAAAACTGTTTTTT
CASSLGSKAGTATNEKLFF
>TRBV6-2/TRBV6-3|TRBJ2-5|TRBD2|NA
TGTGCCAGCAGCTCAGCGGGAGAGACCCATTACTTC
CASSSAGETHYF
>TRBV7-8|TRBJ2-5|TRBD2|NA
TGTGCCAGCAGCTTAGATCGGGGGGGCCACGAGACCCAGTACTTC
CASSLDRGGHETQYF
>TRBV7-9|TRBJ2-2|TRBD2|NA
TGTGCCAGCACCGGAGCGGGAGGGGACACCGGGGAGCTGTTTTTT
CASTGAGGDTGELFF
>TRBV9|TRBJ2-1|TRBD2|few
TGTGCCAGCAGCGTAGCGCAGGGACTAGCCGGTAGTGAGCAGTTCTTC
CASSVAQGLAGSEQFF
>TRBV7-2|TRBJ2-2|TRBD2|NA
TGTGCCAGCAGCTCCCTGACTAGCGGGGTGACCGGGGAGCTGTTTTTT
CASSSLTSGVTGELFF
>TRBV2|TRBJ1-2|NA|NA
TGTGCCAGTCAAGGGAGCCAGGTTAACTATGGCTACACCTTC
CASQGSQVNYGYTF
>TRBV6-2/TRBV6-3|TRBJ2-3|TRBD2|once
TGTGCCAGCGGCCGCCCCGCCGCGAGCGGGAGGGGAGATACGCAGTATTTT
CASGRPAASGRGDTQYF
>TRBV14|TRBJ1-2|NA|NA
TGTGCCAGCAGCCCCACAGAGAGCTATGGCTACACCTTC
CASSPTESYGYTF
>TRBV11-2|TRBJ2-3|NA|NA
TGTGCCAGCAGCTCCCAGGGATTTTCTTTAGATACGCAGTATTTT
CASSSQGFSLDTQYF
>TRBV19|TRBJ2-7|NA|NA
TGTGCCAGTAGCCCCGCCGCCGGGCGGGATGGGGAGCAGTACTTC
CASSPAAGRDGEQYF
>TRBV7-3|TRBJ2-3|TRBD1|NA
TGTGCCAGCAGCAGGGGGCTGAGCACAGATACGCAGTATTTT
CASSRGLSTDTQYF
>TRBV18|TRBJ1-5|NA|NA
TGTGCCAGCTCAATACAGGGTTTTAGCAATCAGCCCCAGCATTTT
CASSIQGFSNQPQHF
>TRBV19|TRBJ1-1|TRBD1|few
TGTGCCAGTAGTTCAAGCCAGGGGGGCCTTGGAGCTTTCTTT
CASSSSQGGLGAFF
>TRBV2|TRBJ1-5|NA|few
TGTGCCAGCGGTAAAGGGAGGAATAATCAGCCCCAGCATTTT
CASGKGRNNQPQHF
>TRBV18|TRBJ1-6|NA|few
TGTGCCAGCTCTCCAAGGGGGGGACTCAATTCACCCCTCCACTTT
CASSPRGGLNSPLHF
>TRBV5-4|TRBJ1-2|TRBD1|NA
TGTGCCAGCAGCTCGGGGCAGGGGGTAAGCGGCTATGGCTACACCTTC
CASSSGQGVSGYGYTF
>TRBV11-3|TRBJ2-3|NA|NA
TGTGCCAGCAGCTTAGGCGGGGCCCAGGGAGATACGCAGTATTTT
CASSLGGAQGDTQYF
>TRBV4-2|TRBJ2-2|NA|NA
TGTGCCAGCAGCCTACCGGGACAAATCACCGGGGAGCTGTTTTTT
CASSLPGQITGELFF
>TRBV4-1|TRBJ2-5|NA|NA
TGCGCCAGCAGCCCCCGCCGGGTGGGGGGGCGATTAGAGACCCAGTACTTC
CASSPRRVGGRLETQYF
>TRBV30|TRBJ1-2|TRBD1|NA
TGTGCCTGGAGTAGAGCCCCTACCGGGACAGGGGCTAACTATGGCTACACCTTC
CAWSRAPTGTGANYGYTF
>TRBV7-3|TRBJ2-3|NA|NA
TGTGCCAGCAGCCTCCTAGGGGGAACAGATACGCAGTATTTT
CASSLLGGTDTQYF
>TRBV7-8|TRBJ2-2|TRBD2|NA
TGTGCCTCCTCCGGGACTAGCAGTCCCGGGGAGCTGTTTTTT
CASSGTSSPGELFF
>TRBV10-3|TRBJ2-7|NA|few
TGTGCCATCAGTGAGAGACTCCACGAGCAGTACTTC
CAISERLHEQYF
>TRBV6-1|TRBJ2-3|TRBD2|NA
TGTGCCAGCAGTGATAGCGGGGGGGTGACAGATACGCAGTATTTT
CASSDSGGVTDTQYF
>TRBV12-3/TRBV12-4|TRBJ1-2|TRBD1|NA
TGTGCCAGCAGAGAGACAGGGAGTAATGGCTACACCTTC
CASRETGSNGYTF
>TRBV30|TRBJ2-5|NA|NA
TGTGCCTGGGCACGGACAGTCCAAGAGACCCAGTACTTC
CAWARTVQETQYF
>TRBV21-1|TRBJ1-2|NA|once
TGTGCCAGCAGCAAAGTAAGAGTTGCGGGACAGGGGAACTATGGCTACACCTTC
CASSKVRVAGQGNYGYTF
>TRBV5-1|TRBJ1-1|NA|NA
TGCGCCAGCAGCTTGGATGGACAGCCATCTGAAGCTTTCTTT
CASSLDGQPSEAFF
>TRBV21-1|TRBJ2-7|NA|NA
TGTGCCAGCAGCAAAGCGCCGGAGGCGGAACCCTACGAGCAGTACTTC
CASSKAPEAEPYEQYF
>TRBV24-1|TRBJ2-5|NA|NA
TGTGCCACCAGTGACCCACGGACTGCCCAAGAGACCCAGTACTTC
CATSDPRTAQETQYF
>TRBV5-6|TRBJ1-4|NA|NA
TGTGCCAGCAGCTCGATGGGATCGCGGGATAATGAAAAACTGTTTTTT
CASSSMGSRDNEKLFF
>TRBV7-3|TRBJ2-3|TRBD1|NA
TGTGCCAGCAGACCGACAGGGGTTGGGACAGATACGCAGTATTTT
CASRPTGVGTDTQYF
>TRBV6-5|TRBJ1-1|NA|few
TGTGCCAGCACCGCCTTGGGAGCGCAGAACACTGAAGCTTTCTTT
CASTALGAQNTEAFF
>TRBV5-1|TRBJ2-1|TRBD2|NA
TGCGCCAGCAGCTTGGGTCTAGCGGGAGGGCTGGGCTCCTACAATGAGCAGTTCTTC
CASSLGLAGGLGSYNEQFF
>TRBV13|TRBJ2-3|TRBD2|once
TGTGCCAGCAGCTTCACTAGCGGGTCGGTGGATACGCAGTATTTT
CASSFTSGSVDTQYF
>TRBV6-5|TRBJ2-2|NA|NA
TGTGCCAGCAATACAGGGAACACCGGGGAGCTGTTTTTT
CASNTGNTGELFF